The sequence of this TCR beta chain was determined in a study of CD8 T cells in Susac syndrome. The germline CDR1 and CDR2 sequences are SGHKS and YYEKEE (reference sequence). The CDR3 is 12 amino acids. V lost 1 base to trimming and J lost 6 bases, with 8 bases between them. RNA amounts of about 0.45 to 1 ug underwent reverse transcription with random hexamers. TCRdb processed the immunoSEQ multiplex PCR reads anew with MiXCR; each CDR3 protein has one entry. The profile shows fewer than 85,000 distinct CDR3 sequences, more than 85% of them singletons. V gene TRBV5-5 combines with J gene TRBJ2-7; D ambiguous. This TCR was sampled from a human donor with Susac syndrome. Sequenced sample: CD8+ T cells from PBMCs. The CDR3 sequence is CASSLSGLEQYF. The DNA for the CDR3 is TGTGCCAGCAGCTTGTCTGGGCTCGAGCAGTACTTC.